This record covers a single TCR beta chain. Since a much larger clone is just one base distant, this may be a read error. A single record per CDR3 protein comes from TCRdb applying MiXCR to the PCR reads. The sample shows about 640,000 distinct CDR3 sequences, approximately 20% of them seen only once. With 6 bases removed from V and 2 bases from J, the gap between germline ends came to 23 bases. There are 17 residues in the CDR3. The germline gives CDR1 MNHEY, CDR2 SVGEGT. This sample was included in a study of molecular identifiers for immune sequencing clone quantification. The rearrangement uses TRBV6-2 or TRBV6-3 and TRBJ2-7, with D possibly called TRBD1 or TRBD2 (5 bases each). The receptor was isolated from a human donor in good health. Some libraries in this study had Jurkat cell RNA spiked in. Source material: naive CD8+ T cells from blood, with Jurkat cell RNA spiked in. Subset reported: FACS-sorted CD8+CD4-CCR7+CD45RA+ naive T cells. The CDR3 DNA reads TGTGCCAGCAGCTTACTACTGGCCGGGGCAGAAACCTACGAGCAGTACTTC. Translation gives CASSLLLAGAETYEQYF.